The clone carrying this T cell receptor (beta chain) was seen only a few times. Its antigen remains unknown. This sample stems from a study of cytomegalovirus exposure and HLA in healthy donors. Whole-study findings and limits: TCR beta V- and J-gene trimming was later associated with a missense DCLRE1C variant. When presence/absence was analysed, sequencing depth was taken to be roughly uniform across donors.

In nominal health when sampled, donors likely had unrecorded immune exposures nonetheless. PCR amplification relied on 60 Vbeta primers (plus 13 Jbeta primers). Method: immunoSEQ multiplex PCR; TCRdb's copy keeps in-frame clones and lacks some. The data show about 140,000 clones, 8.5% to 10% seen once. This TCR came from a man aged 50 to 59 in good health and CMV-seronegative. Input material: PBMCs.

CDR3 DNA: TGTGCCAGCACCCCCCCAGGGATGAACACTGAAGCTTTCTTT. This encodes CASTPPGMNTEAFF. The chain joins TRBV28 to TRBJ1-1; D may be TRBD1 (5 bases). This CDR3 has 14 residues. The germline V and J ends were trimmed by 7 bases and 0 bases, with 12 bases remaining between them. CDR1 is MDHEN and CDR2 is SYDVKM in the germline V gene.